This TCR beta chain stems from a study of cytomegalovirus exposure and HLA in healthy donors. General study findings and limits: Subsequent analysis showed first-cohort TCR clusters tending to co-occur in some 120 validation repertoires. Cytomegalovirus association was assigned to about 180 TCR beta chains.

Sequenced by immunoSEQ multiplex PCR; TCRdb stores in-frame clones only, minus some. This table holds some 59,000 clones, about 88% found once. With regard to this clone: Its antigen is unidentified.

There are 15 residues in the CDR3. Germline CDR1 is LGHNA and CDR2 is YNFKEQ. V was clipped by 4 bases and J by 12 bases; unmatched bases: 13. The sample was PBMCs. The sequence was obtained from a woman between 18 and 29 years old in good health and CMV-seronegative. V and J are TRBV4-2 and TRBJ2-1; 9 nucleotides match TRBD2. DNA for the CDR3: TGTGCCAGCAGCCGCGGGGGGGCCGGGATCAGGGGGCAGTTCTTC. Translating it yields CASSRGGAGIRGQFF.